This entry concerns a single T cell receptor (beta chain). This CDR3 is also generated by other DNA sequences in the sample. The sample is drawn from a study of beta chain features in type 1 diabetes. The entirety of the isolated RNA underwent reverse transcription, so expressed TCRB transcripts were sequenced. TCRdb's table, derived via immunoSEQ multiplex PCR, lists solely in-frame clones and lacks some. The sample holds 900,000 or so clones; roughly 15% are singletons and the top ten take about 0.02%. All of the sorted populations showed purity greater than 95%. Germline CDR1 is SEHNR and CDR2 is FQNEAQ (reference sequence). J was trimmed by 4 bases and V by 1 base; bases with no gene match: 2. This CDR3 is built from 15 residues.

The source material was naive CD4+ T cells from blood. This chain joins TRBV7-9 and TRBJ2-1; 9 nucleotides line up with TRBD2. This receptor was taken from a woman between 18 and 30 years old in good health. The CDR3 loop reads CASSLELAGYNEQFF. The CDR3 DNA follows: TGTGCCAGCAGCTTAGAACTAGCGGGTTACAATGAGCAGTTCTTC.